This entry concerns a single T cell receptor (beta chain). Its antigen is currently unknown. This record comes from a study of T cells in Graves' hyperthyroidism and ophthalmopathy. CDR3 length: 15 residues. The V gene's germline CDR1 is SGHVS and CDR2 FNYEAQ. V gave up 5 bases and J gave up 2 bases; unmatched junction bases: 7. Study results and caveats: Within blood appeared most thyroid clonotypes that had expanded above 0.001. Ophthalmopathy, which appeared later, was predicted by the model a median approximately six months before onset.

Patients showing uncontrolled infection, other autoimmune disease, pregnancy or lactation were ineligible. Clinical symptoms, serum thyroxine, TRAb, thyroid ultrasound and orbital computed tomography informed diagnoses. Authors of the study amplified TCR beta CDR3 regions from RNA transcripts. With the HTBI primer set, the TCR CDR3 went through a first round of RT-PCR. TCRdb fed the multiplex PCR reads into MiXCR, producing one record per CDR3 protein. The sample holds 500,000 to 600,000 distinct CDR3 sequences, under 60% seen once. The V call is TRBV7-6, the J call TRBJ2-5, with 8 bases matching TRBD1. The clonotype originates from an adult woman with Graves' disease, either hyperthyroidism or ophthalmopathy (not recorded which). The specimen was peripheral blood or thyroid tissue (not recorded which). In DNA, the CDR3 is TGTGCCAGCAGCCCGATGACAGGGGAGCAAGAGACCCAGTACTTC. Amino acids: CASSPMTGEQETQYF.